This TCR beta chain appears in the sequencing data of a study of cytomegalovirus exposure and HLA in healthy donors. For this clone: What it binds is unknown.

Study results and limitations: Later on, a genetic analysis was performed. It linked a missense variant in DCLRE1C with V- and J-gene trimming of TCR beta.

Primers: 60 Vbeta forward and 13 Jbeta reverse. The method was immunoSEQ multiplex PCR; TCRdb's version includes in-frame clones alone and lacks a portion of them. The table includes 95,000 to 100,000 clones, about 76% detected once. Germline values: CDR1 MNHEY, CDR2 SMNVEV (reference sequence). Trimming removed 1 base at V and 0 bases at J, with 18 bases between. This CDR3 is built from 18 residues. The clonotype originates from a human donor in good health. Material: PBMCs. This chain joins TRBV27 and TRBJ2-5; tentatively, D is TRBD1 (6 bases). The CDR3 spells CASSLLPIRTAYQETQYF. The CDR3 region has the DNA TGTGCCAGCAGTTTATTACCTATACGGACAGCGTACCAAGAGACCCAGTACTTC.